This T cell receptor beta chain was observed in a study of blood T cells in healthy people across ages. Study-wide background: Through template switching, about one barcoded beta molecule was captured per two T cells, as measured in model experiments.

Individuals who donated were healthy Caucasians from Russia aged roughly 6 to 90. For the second PCR, which ran for 7 to 11 cycles, a sample-barcoded 5' primer and a J-beta primer mix were used. TCRdb independently ran MiXCR on the 5' RACE reads; one entry per CDR3 protein. This table has approximately 360,000 distinct CDR3 sequences, 50% to 60% appearing once. Details on this clonotype: Its antigen is as yet unknown.

Study conclusions and caveats: No one knew whether donors had CMV, which possibly confounded expanded clonotype changes. A greater number of naive CD4+ cells and higher diversity distinguished long-lived donors from aged donors.

CDR3 size: 16 residues. The germline V and J ends were trimmed by 5 bases and 0 bases, with 11 bases remaining between them. Germline CDR1 reads SGHAT; CDR2 reads FQNNGV. The TCR was taken from a man aged 60 to 75 in good health. The genes are TRBV11-2 and TRBJ1-6; no clear D. Sequencing was done on a sample of blood. The CDR3 is CASSLRTVSYNSPLHF. CDR3 DNA sequence: TGTGCCAGCAGCCTCCGGACTGTCTCCTATAATTCACCCCTCCACTTT.